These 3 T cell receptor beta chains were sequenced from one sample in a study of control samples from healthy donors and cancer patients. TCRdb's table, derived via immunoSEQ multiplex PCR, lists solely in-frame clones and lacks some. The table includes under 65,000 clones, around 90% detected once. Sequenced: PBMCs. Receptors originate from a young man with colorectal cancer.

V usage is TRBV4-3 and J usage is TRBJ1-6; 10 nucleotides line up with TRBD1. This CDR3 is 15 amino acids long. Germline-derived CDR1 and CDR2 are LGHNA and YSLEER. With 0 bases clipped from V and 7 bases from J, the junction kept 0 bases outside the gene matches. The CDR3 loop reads CASSQEDRGNSPLHF. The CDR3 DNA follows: TGCGCCAGCAGCCAAGAGGACAGGGGGAATTCACCCCTCCACTTT.

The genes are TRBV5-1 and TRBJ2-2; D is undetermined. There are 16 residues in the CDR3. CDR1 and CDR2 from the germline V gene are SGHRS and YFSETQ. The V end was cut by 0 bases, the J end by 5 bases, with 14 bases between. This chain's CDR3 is CASSLERTVGTGELFF. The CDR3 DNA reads TGCGCCAGCAGCTTGGAACGGACGGTGGGAACCGGGGAGCTGTTTTTT.

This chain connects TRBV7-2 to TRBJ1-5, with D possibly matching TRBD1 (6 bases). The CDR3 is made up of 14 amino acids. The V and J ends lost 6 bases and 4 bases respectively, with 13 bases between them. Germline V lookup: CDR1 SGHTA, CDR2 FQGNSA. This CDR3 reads CASSLTGINQPQHF. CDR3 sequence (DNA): TGTGCCAGCAGTCTGACAGGAATAAATCAGCCCCAGCATTTT.